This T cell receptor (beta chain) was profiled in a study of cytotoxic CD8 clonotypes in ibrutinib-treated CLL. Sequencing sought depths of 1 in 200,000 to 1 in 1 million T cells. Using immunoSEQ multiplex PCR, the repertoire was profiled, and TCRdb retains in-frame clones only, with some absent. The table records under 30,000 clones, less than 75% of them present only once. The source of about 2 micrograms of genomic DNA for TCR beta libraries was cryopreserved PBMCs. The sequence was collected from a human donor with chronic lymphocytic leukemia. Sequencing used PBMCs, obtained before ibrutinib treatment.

The CDR3 nucleotides are TGTGCCAGCAGCAAGGGACAGGGGGCGAGCGAGCAGTACTTC. Encoded protein: CASSKGQGASEQYF. The V and J genes are TRBV13 and TRBJ2-7, with 12 bases matching TRBD1. The CDR3 length is 14 residues. J was trimmed by 6 bases and V by 5 bases; bases with no gene match: 5. The germline gives CDR1 PRHDT, CDR2 FYEKMQ (reference sequence).